This T cell receptor beta chain was documented in a study of blood T cell repertoires in COVID-19. About the research overall: Some COVID-19 samples were acute and others convalescent; all came from the United States, Italy and Spain. T cells, B-cell-depleted T cells, or PBMCs supplied cDNA or gDNA.

Original processing notes: The assay estimated nucleated cells by amplifying reference gene primers. The repertoire was sequenced with immunoSEQ multiplex PCR; TCRdb's copy has only in-frame clones and lacks some. Clone size and the V and J calls come from that table; the DNA yielded D and trimming. The repertoire holds roughly 250,000 clones, 70% to 90% seen once, with around 0.96% in the top ten. Sequencing was carried out using peripheral blood. This clonotype was sampled from a man aged 40-49 years with acute or convalescent COVID-19.

CDR3 bases: TGTGCCAGTAGTATGGGGCAGGGAAGGAATCAGCCCCAGCATTTT. Protein sequence: CASSMGQGRNQPQHF. V usage is TRBV19 and J usage is TRBJ1-5; a weak D match, TRBD1 (5 bases). Trimming stripped 3 bases from V and 4 bases from J, with 13 bases between. The germline V gene has CDR1 LNHDA and CDR2 SQIVND (reference sequence). The CDR3 covers 15 residues.